The 22 T cell receptor beta chains presented below share a single source sample, sequenced in a study of shared clonotypes between healthy human individuals. The naive CD8 subset, CD45RO-negative cells positively selected for CCR7, excluded terminally differentiated effector memory CD45RA+ cells. Profiled with immunoSEQ multiplex PCR; TCRdb holds only in-frame clones, not every one. The sample carries over 2,000,000 clones, 80% to 95% recorded once. Sequencing was performed on naive CD8+ T cells from PBMCs. These receptors originate from a man aged 18 to 30 in good health. Some clones in this sample may be carry-over from other donors' samples.

The DNA for the CDR3 is TGTGCCAGCAGCGGAGACAGGGAGCGTATGATGGGCTACACCTTC. Its translation is CASSGDRERMMGYTF. The chain couples TRBV9 to TRBJ1-2; TRBD1 matches at 7 bases. The junction had 13 bases not matched to a gene; V was cut back by 3 bases and J by 8 bases. The germline V gene encodes CDR1 SGDLS and CDR2 YYNGEE. The CDR3 totals 15 residues.

The chain employs TRBV29-1 and TRBJ2-7; D may be TRBD1 (6 bases). The germline gives CDR1 SQVTM, CDR2 ANQGSEA. The ends were cut back, 6 bases at V and 1 base at J, with 13 bases in the middle. The CDR3 consists of 13 residues. CDR3 protein: CSVAGTPSYEQYF. The CDR3 DNA reads TGCAGCGTAGCCGGGACACCATCCTACGAGCAGTACTTC.

The gene calls are TRBV28 and TRBJ1-1; 11 nucleotides match TRBD1. The CDR3 consists of 17 residues. V shed 3 bases and J 4 bases; nucleotides not matched to a gene: 10. Germline CDR1 MDHEN, CDR2 SYDVKM. CDR3 protein: CASSFKRTGGAGTEAFF. CDR3 nucleotide sequence: TGTGCCAGCAGTTTCAAACGGACAGGGGGCGCGGGCACTGAAGCTTTCTTT.

The rearrangement joins TRBV5-1 to TRBJ1-3; D is uncertain. V lost 0 bases and J lost 4, with 11 bases in between. The germline gives CDR1 SGHRS, CDR2 YFSETQ. The CDR3 extends over 15 amino acids. DNA for the CDR3: TGCGCCAGCAGCTTGGGGGTGACGGGAGGAAACACCATATATTTT. It codes for CASSLGVTGGNTIYF. Based on the CDR3 plus reference TRBV5-1 and TRBJ1-3, the full variable domain is KAGVTQTPRYLIKTRGQQVTLSCSPISGHRSVSWYQQTPGQGLQFLFEYFSETQRNKGNFPGRFSGRQFSNSRSEMNVSTLELGDSALYLCASSLGVTGGNTIYFGEGSWLTVV.

CDR3 nucleotide sequence: TGTGCCAGCGTGTCCAACTTGGACAGGAGGATTCAGTACTTC. Translated: CASVSNLDRRIQYF. The J gene is TRBJ2-4, the V gene TRBV5-6, with TRBD1 identical over 7 bases. CDR1 SGHDT and CDR2 YYEEEE come from the germline V gene. The CDR3 runs to 14 residues. With 7 bases clipped from V and 10 bases from J, the junction kept 14 bases outside the gene matches.

The chain carries TRBV6-1 and TRBJ1-2; D ambiguous. V was pared by 4 bases and J by 0 bases, with 12 bases between. Germline lookup yields CDR1 MNHNS and CDR2 SASEGT. The CDR3 is made up of 15 amino acids. The CDR3 DNA sequence: TGTGCCAGCAGTGTAGCGGGAGCTGCTAACTATGGCTACACCTTC. The encoded protein is CASSVAGAANYGYTF.

The V gene is TRBV13, the J gene TRBJ2-7; D remains ambiguous. Trimming took off 4 bases at V and 3 bases at J, with 10 bases between the two ends. This CDR3 is built from 13 residues. Germline-derived CDR1 and CDR2 are PRHDT and FYEKMQ (reference sequence). The CDR3 bases are TGTGCCAGCAGCTCCGCTGGCGGCTACGAGCAGTACTTC. This sequence encodes CASSSAGGYEQYF. The full variable domain, in which reference TRBV13 and TRBJ2-7 provide the parts outside the CDR3, is AAGVIQSPRHLIKEKRETATLKCYPIPRHDTVYWYQQGPGQDPQFLISFYEKMQSDKGSIPDRFSAQQFSDYHSELNMSSLELGDSALYFCASSSAGGYEQYFGPGTRLTVT.

CDR3 in amino acids: CASSWSDTQYF. In nucleotides, the CDR3 is TGTGCCAGCAGTTGGTCAGATACGCAGTATTTT. The chain couples TRBV27 to TRBJ2-3; D gene uncertain. This CDR3 has 11 amino acids. V was shortened by 4 bases and J by 4 bases, with 3 bases between the two germline ends. Germline V CDR1 and CDR2: MNHEY, SMNVEV (reference sequence).

The chain couples TRBV2 to TRBJ1-4; D is perhaps TRBD1 (5 bases). Looked up from germline, CDR1 is SNHLY and CDR2 is FYNNEI. The V gene lost 0 bases and the J gene lost 8 bases, with 16 bases spanning the gap. CDR3 length: 16 residues. The CDR3 nucleotides read TGTGCCAGCAGTGAAGCGGGATGGGGCGCCGAAGAAAAACTGTTTTTT. As protein: CASSEAGWGAEEKLFF.

The genes are TRBV4-2 and TRBJ1-1; the D gene is possibly TRBD1 (5 bases). The germline V gene has CDR1 LGHNA and CDR2 YNFKEQ. The length of the CDR3 is 15 residues. V lost 4 bases to trimming and J lost 3 bases, with 15 bases between them. CDR3 sequence reads: CASSPLGGGDTEAFF. The CDR3 DNA is TGTGCCAGCAGCCCCTTGGGGGGAGGGGACACTGAAGCTTTCTTT.

As for this clone: Mismatch with germline at one junction end may stem from a read error. The rearrangement links TRBV29-1 to TRBJ1-5; D is perhaps TRBD1 (6 bases). The CDR3 totals 15 residues. Per the germline V gene, CDR1 is SQVTM and CDR2 is ANQGSEA. CDR3 loop: CGVVVAGAYNQPQHF. CDR3 DNA: TGCGGCGTTGTTGTGGCAGGGGCGTACAATCAGCCCCAGCATTTT.

V gene TRBV14 combines with J gene TRBJ2-7; a weak D match, TRBD1 (5 bases). V dropped 0 bases and J dropped 6 bases, with 9 bases sitting between them. The CDR3 has 13 residues. The germline gives CDR1 SGHDN, CDR2 FVKESK. CDR3 DNA: TGTGCCAGCAGCCAAGAAGGGGTCTCCGAGCAGTACTTC. Amino acid sequence: CASSQEGVSEQYF.

This sequence joins TRBV2 and TRBJ2-7, with a tentative D call TRBD1 (5 bases). Germline CDR1 and CDR2: SNHLY and FYNNEI. CDR3 length equals 15 residues. Trimming pared 6 bases from V and 2 bases from J, leaving 17 bases between. CDR3 nucleotides: TGTGCCAGCAGGACAGACAGATACGATGCCTACGAGCAGTACTTC. Amino acid sequence: CASRTDRYDAYEQYF. Using reference TRBV2 and TRBJ2-7 for the parts outside the CDR3, the full variable domain is EPEVTQTPSHQVTQMGQEVILRCVPISNHLYFYWYRQILGQKVEFLVSFYNNEISEKSEIFDDQFSVERPDGSNFTLKIRSTKLEDSAMYFCASRTDRYDAYEQYFGPGTRLTVT.

The CDR3 region has the DNA TGCGCCAGCAGTGAGTCGACTCCGTACGAGCAGTACTTC. The encoded protein is CASSESTPYEQYF. This chain joins TRBV10-2 and TRBJ2-7; D uncertain. Trimming removed 0 bases at V and 4 bases at J, with 7 bases between. CDR3 length: 13 residues. Germline lookup yields CDR1 WSHSY and CDR2 SAAADI.

This chain joins TRBV10-3 and TRBJ2-1; 13 nucleotides match TRBD2. The CDR3 is 14 residues long. The germline CDR1 and CDR2 sequences are ENHRY and SYGVKD. J lost 8 bases, V lost 9 bases, and 7 bases had no gene match. CDR3 DNA: TGTGCCATGGGGACTAGCGGGGTCCGATATGAGCAGTTCTTC. Amino acids: CAMGTSGVRYEQFF.

This chain uses TRBV13 with TRBJ2-5; 9 bases are shared with TRBD2. CDR1 and CDR2 from the germline V gene are PRHDT and FYEKMQ (reference sequence). Losses at the gene ends were 5 bases for V and 5 bases for J; bases not matched to a gene: 15. The CDR3 loop spans 17 amino acids. The CDR3 loop is CASSARAGTSWAETQYF. CDR3 in DNA: TGTGCCAGCAGCGCCCGTGCCGGGACTAGCTGGGCCGAGACCCAGTACTTC.

V gene TRBV19 combines with J gene TRBJ1-1, with 7 bases identical to TRBD1. V was clipped by 6 bases and J by 1 base; unmatched bases: 5. This CDR3 is 14 amino acids long. Germline CDR1 LNHDA, CDR2 SQIVND (reference sequence). The CDR3 coding sequence is TGTGCCAGTAGCACCACAGGGGCGAACACTGAAGCTTTCTTT. It translates to CASSTTGANTEAFF.

The chain joins TRBV27 to TRBJ2-2, with 10 bases matching TRBD2. The V gene's germline CDR1 is MNHEY and CDR2 SMNVEV (reference sequence). Losses at the gene ends were 3 bases for V and 6 bases for J; bases not matched to a gene: 10. CDR3 length equals 17 residues. The CDR3 region is CASSLRSGRAYSGELFF. In nucleotides, the CDR3 is TGTGCCAGCAGTTTGAGGAGCGGGAGGGCCTATTCCGGGGAGCTGTTTTTT.

Turning to this clone: At one of its ends the junction is not consistent with the germline gene, which may arise from a read error. The gene calls are TRBV7-8 and TRBJ1-1; maybe TRBD1 (6 bases). The CDR3 consists of 15 residues. Germline V gene sequence: CDR1 SGHVS, CDR2 FQNEAQ. The CDR3 bases are TGTGCCAGCAGCTTGGGTGGGGGCAGGAACTCTGAAGCTTTCTTT. It translates to CASSLGGGRNSEAFF.

V is TRBV5-5 and J is TRBJ1-1, with D perhaps TRBD1 (5 bases). The CDR3 has 16 residues. Germline V lookup: CDR1 SGHKS, CDR2 YYEKEE (reference sequence). V lost 4 bases and J lost 1, with 17 bases in between. The CDR3 region is CASSILTGRPNTEAFF. The CDR3 DNA follows: TGTGCCAGCAGCATACTCACGGGGCGCCCGAACACTGAAGCTTTCTTT.

The gene calls are TRBV7-9 and TRBJ2-5; no definite D call. The V and J ends lost 5 bases and 7 bases respectively, with 8 bases between them. This CDR3 region has 11 residues. Germline assignment: CDR1 SEHNR and CDR2 FQNEAQ (reference sequence). The DNA for the CDR3 is TGTGCCAGCAGCGTGGCGGTGACCCAGTACTTC. Amino acid sequence: CASSVAVTQYF.

The chain couples TRBV5-6 to TRBJ2-3; D perhaps matches TRBD2 (6 bases). From germline, CDR1 is SGHDT and CDR2 YYEEEE. Trimming took off 0 bases at V and 0 bases at J, with 8 bases between the two ends. This CDR3 has 15 amino acids. DNA for the CDR3: TGTGCCAGCAGCTTGGGAGCGGGTAGCACAGATACGCAGTATTTT. This translates into CASSLGAGSTDTQYF.